This T cell receptor (beta chain) was recovered during a study of blood T cells in healthy people across ages (dated by TCRdb to about 2015). General notes on the study: Template switching captured roughly one uniquely barcoded TCR beta cDNA molecule per two T cells in model experiments. Using deep sequencing normalized with unique cDNA molecular identifiers, the study measured how TCR beta repertoire diversity changes with age. Four age groups were formed from the donors: young (average around 15 years), middle-aged (approximately 40), aged (about 62) and long-lived (less than 85). Using the same blood draw, the study looked at two additional independent replicas of 1 million unique cDNA reads for two donors, one aged 18 to 29 and the other aged 80 or older. Study-wide conclusions, independent of this receptor: Total diversity estimates from one million sequenced T cells were considered lower bounds and underestimates. Because donor CMV infection status was unknown, age-related changes in expanded clonotypes were potentially confounded. The long-lived group showed more naive CD4+ T cells, fewer expanded clones and increased TCR diversity than the aged group, suggesting age selection. A strong correlation was found between observed TCR beta diversity and the percentage of naive T cells measured by flow cytometry. Observed TCR beta diversity per million T cells fell roughly linearly with age, and a significant reduction was already apparent by age about 43. Conclusive comparison of naive and antigen-experienced compartments was prevented by the profiling of bulk unsorted PBMCs.

The CDR3 has 15 amino acids, counting the end cysteine and phenylalanine. Only the CDR3 DNA stays, 45 bases, in frame from base 1. The V and J ends are trimmed by 3 bases and 4 bases, leaving 15 bases between them. In this sample, this clonotype turned up a few times. The antigen this receptor binds is unknown. Nothing much larger sits one base from this clone, and base qualities are not available. Systemically healthy Caucasian individuals from Russia, 39 in total and aged roughly 6 to 95 years, were included as donors. Each donor gave ten milliliters of peripheral blood, collected into EDTA-treated Vacutainer tubes. PBMCs were isolated by Ficoll-Paque density-gradient centrifugation, with at least 6 million obtained per sample. Trizol reagent was used to extract total RNA from PBMCs, with at least 5.5 micrograms per sample. The percentages of naive CD45RAhigh/CD27high T cells were determined by flow cytometry on a PBMC aliquot from every donor.

The library came from 5' RACE. TCRdb records Illumina HiSeq 2500 as the sequencer. A second PCR of roughly 7 to 11 cycles was performed with a sample-barcoded 5' primer and a J-beta primer mix. A unique molecular identifier was introduced onto each TCR beta cDNA molecule by a template-switch 5' adaptor carrying 12 random nucleotides. Each sample yielded at least 2.5 million CDR3-containing paired-end reads. The Mint cDNA synthesis kit, primed by a TRBC-specific oligonucleotide, was used to synthesize first-strand cDNA from all RNA. Following uracil-DNA glycosylase treatment, all cDNA underwent a first 18-cycle PCR with the universal primers M1SS and BC2_uni_R. On the authors' methods: Normalization of each sample was performed by random selection of 1 million high-quality reads, each carrying a distinct molecular identifier. Reads with shared molecular identifiers were discarded instead of being binned into consensus sequences. CDR3 identification, clonotype clustering and error correction used MiTCR with a Q25 quality threshold and the strictest error-elimination algorithm. A nonparametric unseen species model with Euler transformation was used to estimate a lower bound on total TCR beta diversity. TCRdb reprocessed the public reads (quality trimming at Q25 with fastp, clone calling with MiXCR) and kept in-frame beta chains. One record per CDR3 amino acid sequence lists the most common genes and DNA. What appears here as the V and J calls and clone size reflects TCRdb's work, not the paper's. The sample table records over 750,000 distinct CDR3 sequences; roughly 25% of these occur just once. The ten largest account for roughly 9% of the sample.

These records were also assigned to another study, of T cells of mothers and their children. As the second study states: The donors were nine systemically healthy Caucasian individuals, made up of three mothers and their six children. cDNA synthesis used all of the extracted RNA, with 1.5 ug of RNA in each 15 ul reaction. In the second PCR, sample barcodes and 2-4 random nucleotides were introduced via the M1S primer. Each mother yielded over 10 million TCR beta CDR3 reads and each child 3 million or so reads. Thymic selection shapes the output of TCR recombination in a similar way in related and unrelated pairs, and inherited differences have a minor effect. Normalized repertoire overlap was always slightly but never significantly higher in related than unrelated mother-child pairs. Persistent microchimeric T cell clones were not detected, at a sensitivity of approximately 100 clones per million clonotypes. The study used deep NGS to compare TCR beta repertoires of mothers and children, seeking features distinguishing related mother-child pairs from unrelated individuals. On average, the children were roughly 12 +/- 4 years old, while the mothers were 40 +/- 4 years old. After adapter ligation with NEBNext reagents, the libraries were sequenced on Illumina HiSeq 2000 with 100+100 nt paired-end reads. To avoid cross-contamination, the mother libraries and the child libraries were prepared a month apart and sequenced in separate runs. For each donor, somewhere between roughly 450,000 and 2,000,000 distinct TCR beta clonotypes were identified. Naive TCR beta clonotypes were estimated from low-frequency clonotypes matched to each donor's FACS-determined naive share, without sorting.

This clonotype was sampled from a boy under 18 in good health. The specimen was blood. This chain is built from TRBV12-3 or TRBV12-4 and TRBJ2-5, with the D call perhaps TRBD1 or TRBD2, as 7 bases match in each case. The DNA is TGTGCCAGCAGTTTGAGGGCAGGGGGGGCAGAGACCCAGTACTTC. Its protein reads: CASSLRAGGAETQYF.